The 7 T cell receptor beta chains in this list originate from one sample, sequenced in a study of CXCR3-negative and CXCR3-positive naive CD8 T cells. UMI-labeled 5' RACE TRB cDNA libraries were prepared from the cells. TCRdb reanalyzed the 5' RACE reads, giving one entry per CDR3 protein sequence and no DNA. The repertoire table contains 7,900 or so distinct CDR3 sequences. The sample consisted of naive CXCR3- CD8+ T cells from blood. Sample subset: CD45RO-CCR7+CD27+CD95- naive CD8+ T cells lacking CXCR3 (TNR3-). The source is a human donor in good health. Some clones in this sample may be carry-over from other donors' samples.

V and J are TRBV7-2 and TRBJ1-5. CDR3 size: 15 residues. Per germline, CDR1 SGHTA and CDR2 FQGNSA. The CDR3 sequence: CASSSGPYSNQPQHF.

Frequency places this clonotype as medium-sized (0.01 to 0.1%). The J gene is TRBJ2-5, the V gene TRBV29-1; TCRdb proposes TRBD1, but this gene call is untestable without DNA. Germline assignment: CDR1 SQVTM and CDR2 ANQGSEA. The CDR3 spans 15 residues. This CDR3 is CSVGFDGTQQETQYF.

This clonotype is labeled medium-sized based on frequency. The chain is built from TRBV29-1 and TRBJ2-2. Germline-derived CDR1 and CDR2 are SQVTM and ANQGSEA. The CDR3 is 13 amino acids. Here the CDR3 reads CSVERANTGELFF.

By frequency, this clonotype registers medium-sized (0.01 to 0.1%). The chain joins TRBV29-1 to TRBJ2-1; as DNA is missing, the TRBD2 call by TCRdb cannot be tested. The CDR3 is 13 amino acids. CDR1 is SQVTM and CDR2 is ANQGSEA in the germline V gene. The CDR3 here is CSGGTSGYNEQFF.

By frequency, this clonotype is medium-sized. The chain has TRBV5-1 and TRBJ2-1; TCRdb's D call, TRBD2, is unchecked because there is no DNA. CDR3 length: 17 residues. CDR1 SGHRS and CDR2 YFSETQ come from the germline V gene. The CDR3 loop reads CASSLLAGVTSGNEQFF.

The chain is built from TRBV6-2 or TRBV6-3 and TRBJ1-2; TCRdb names TRBD1, which stays unverified in the absence of DNA. Germline CDR1 is MNHEY and CDR2 is SVGEGT. The CDR3 consists of 17 residues. CDR3 sequence: CASSTRDSLFSSGGYTF.

The chain carries TRBV29-1 and TRBJ2-3; the TCRdb D gene call, TRBD2, has no DNA to confirm it. This CDR3 has 13 amino acids. Germline lookup yields CDR1 SQVTM and CDR2 ANQGSEA. CDR3 sequence: CSVAGARTDTQYF.